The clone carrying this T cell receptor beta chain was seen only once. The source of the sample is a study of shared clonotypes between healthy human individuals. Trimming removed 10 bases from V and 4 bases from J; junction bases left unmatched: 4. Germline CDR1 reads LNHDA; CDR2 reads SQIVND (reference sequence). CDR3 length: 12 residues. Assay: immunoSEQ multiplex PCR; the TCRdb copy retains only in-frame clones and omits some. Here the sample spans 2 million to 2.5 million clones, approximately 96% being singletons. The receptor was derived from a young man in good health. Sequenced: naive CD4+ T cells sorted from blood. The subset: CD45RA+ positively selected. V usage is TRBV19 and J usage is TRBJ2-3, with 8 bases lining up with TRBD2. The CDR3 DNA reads TGTGCCACCCGTAGCGGGGCAGATACGCAGTATTTT. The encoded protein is CATRSGADTQYF.